These 22 T cell receptor beta chains were all obtained from the same sample, sequenced in a study of T cell repertoires in cytomegalovirus infection. TCRdb processed the reads anew with MiXCR; each CDR3 protein has one entry. The sample holds roughly 990,000 distinct CDR3 sequences, around 32% seen once. Antigens of these TCRs are unknown. The material was cultured CD8+ T cells from PBMCs, obtained from culture after CMV antigen stimulation. The receptor source for this set is a human donor in good health (CMV status not recorded). Some clones in this sample may be carry-over from other donors' samples.

This clonotype was observed many times. The chain joins TRBV24-1 to TRBJ2-2; D not certain. Germline values: CDR1 KGHDR, CDR2 SFDVKD. The CDR3 has 13 residues. V was trimmed by 6 bases and J by 7 bases, leaving 11 bases between them. CDR3: CATSIIGGGELFF. CDR3 in DNA: TGTGCCACCAGTATTATCGGTGGCGGGGAGCTGTTTTTT.

This clonotype was found a few times. The chain has TRBV12-3 or TRBV12-4 and TRBJ1-1; tentatively, D is TRBD1 (5 bases). The CDR3 length is 15 residues. V was cut by 5 bases and J by 1 base, with 14 bases left in between. The CDR3 is CASSPRPGRNTEAFF. DNA of the CDR3: TGTGCCAGCAGTCCAAGACCGGGACGGAACACTGAAGCTTTCTTT.

This rearrangement joins TRBV29-1 to TRBJ2-7; possible D gene TRBD1, 5 bases. The CDR3 is 14 residues long. The germline V and J ends were trimmed by 1 base and 2 bases, with 12 bases remaining between them. CDR1 SQVTM and CDR2 ANQGSEA come from the germline V gene. CDR3 in amino acids: CSVEVKGDTYEQYF. The CDR3, as DNA: TGCAGCGTTGAAGTGAAAGGGGATACCTACGAGCAGTACTTC.

V usage is TRBV9 and J usage is TRBJ2-1; perhaps TRBD1 as D (5 bases). The V gene's germline CDR1 is SGDLS and CDR2 YYNGEE. Trimming pared 5 bases from V and 0 bases from J, leaving 9 bases between. The CDR3 length is 14 residues. The CDR3 here is CASSTGNSYNEQFF. The CDR3 nucleotides are TGTGCCAGCAGTACAGGCAACTCCTACAATGAGCAGTTCTTC.

This clonotype was seen at least ten times. The chain uses TRBV27 and TRBJ1-1; D gene unclear. V was pared by 1 base and J by 4 bases, with 7 bases between. Germline loops: CDR1 MNHEY, CDR2 SMNVEV (reference sequence). The CDR3 consists of 13 residues. The CDR3 spells CASSLLGITEAFF. CDR3 coding DNA: TGTGCCAGCAGTTTATTAGGGATCACTGAAGCTTTCTTT.

V is TRBV23-1 and J is TRBJ2-2, with a tentative D call TRBD2 (6 bases). TRBV23-1 is known as an ORF, though its function is uncertain. The CDR3 length is 18 residues. V dropped 0 bases and J dropped 1 base, with 15 bases sitting between them. The CDR3, as DNA: TGCGCCAGCAGTCAATCGCGGGGTTGGCAGGTGAACACCGGGGAGCTGTTTTTT. This sequence encodes CASSQSRGWQVNTGELFF.

This clonotype was counted only a few times. The V gene is TRBV27, the J gene TRBJ2-3, with D tentatively TRBD1 (6 bases). This CDR3 has 16 residues. Germline V gene data show CDR1 as MNHEY and CDR2 as SMNVEV (reference sequence). The germline V and J ends were trimmed by 7 bases and 2 bases, with 19 bases remaining between them. CDR3 sequence reads: CASIPRWAGATDTQYF. In DNA form, the CDR3 reads TGTGCCAGCATCCCGAGGTGGGCAGGGGCCACAGATACGCAGTATTTT.

This clonotype was counted once. At one end the junction does not follow the germline gene, possibly because of a read error. The rearrangement joins TRBV7-8 to TRBJ1-3, with D possibly TRBD1 on 5 matching bases. Germline V gene lookup returns CDR1 SGHVS and CDR2 FQNEAQ. This CDR3 comprises 16 residues. DNA for the CDR3: TGTGCCAACAGCCCCCAACAGGCTCTATCTGGAAACACCATATATTTT. The encoded protein is CANSPQQALSGNTIYF.

V gene TRBV6-4 combines with J gene TRBJ1-1; D possibly corresponds to TRBD1 (5 bases). The V and J ends lost 2 bases and 2 bases respectively, with 6 bases between them. CDR1 and CDR2 (germline): MRHNA, SNTAGT. CDR3 length equals 13 residues. The CDR3 DNA is TGTGCCAGCAGTGACCGGGACAACACTGAAGCTTTCTTT. Translated, it gives CASSDRDNTEAFF.

Written as DNA, the CDR3 is TGCGCCAGCAGCCAAGAGTACCCGGGAACGGGCAATCAGCCCCAGCATTTT. This translates into CASSQEYPGTGNQPQHF. The chain carries TRBV4-1 and TRBJ1-5, with D uncertain. V was cut by 0 bases and J by 2 bases, with 14 bases left in between. The germline CDR1 and CDR2 sequences are MGHRA and YSYEKL. CDR3 size: 17 residues.

This clonotype was found a few times. The chain employs TRBV7-9 and TRBJ2-1, with D uncertain. The CDR3 loop spans 16 amino acids. V was cut by 3 bases and J by 2 bases, with 14 bases left in between. Germline V lookup: CDR1 SEHNR, CDR2 FQNEAQ (reference sequence). The CDR3, as DNA: TGTGCCAGCAGCTTTGAATCGGTGCGTGCCTACAATGAGCAGTTCTTC. This gives the protein CASSFESVRAYNEQFF.

This clonotype was seen at least ten times. The chain employs TRBV7-3 and TRBJ2-3; TRBD1 might be the D (6 bases). The CDR3 loop spans 14 amino acids. V was shortened by 5 bases and J by 5 bases, with 14 bases between the two germline ends. Germline loops: CDR1 SGHTA, CDR2 FQGTGA. Written as DNA, the CDR3 is TGTGCCAGCAGCCCCGGTCCAGGGGAAGATACGCAGTATTTT. Translating gives CASSPGPGEDTQYF.

The genes are TRBV9 and TRBJ1-1; no clear D. CDR1 is SGDLS and CDR2 is YYNGEE in the germline V gene. Trimming removed 0 bases from V and 10 bases from J, with 16 bases in between. The CDR3 is 14 residues long. CDR3 residues: CASSVGARQAGAFF. CDR3 DNA sequence: TGTGCCAGCAGCGTAGGGGCCCGGCAGGCGGGAGCTTTCTTT. Variable domain in full (rest from reference TRBV9 and TRBJ1-1): DSGVTQTPKHLITATGQRVTLRCSPRSGDLSVYWYQQSLDQGLQFLIQYYNGEERAKGNILERFSAQQFPDLHSELNLSSLELGDSALYFCASSVGARQAGAFFGQGTRLTVV.

This clonotype has a count of ten or more. V and J are TRBV27 and TRBJ2-1; 11 bases line up with TRBD2. V shed 3 bases and J 4 bases; nucleotides not matched to a gene: 5. CDR1 and CDR2 from the germline V gene are MNHEY and SMNVEV (reference sequence). The CDR3 is made up of 16 amino acids. The CDR3 region is CASSFSSGGLYNEQFF. The CDR3, as DNA: TGTGCCAGCAGTTTTTCTAGCGGGGGGTTATACAATGAGCAGTTCTTC.

The rearrangement uses TRBV7-8 and TRBJ2-2; D gene unclear. The CDR3 contains 12 residues. Trimming removed 4 bases from V and 8 bases from J, with 8 bases in between. Germline values: CDR1 SGHVS, CDR2 FQNEAQ. The CDR3 DNA reads as TGTGCCAGCAGCTCGTCAGTGGGGGAGCTGTTTTTT. Amino acids: CASSSSVGELFF.

This clonotype was seen ten or more times. This chain links TRBV7-6 with TRBJ1-2; D is perhaps TRBD1 (5 bases). The CDR3 is made up of 14 amino acids. Germline values: CDR1 SGHVS, CDR2 FNYEAQ. The ends were cut back, 5 bases at V and 3 bases at J, with 13 bases in the middle. CDR3 loop: CASSPTGTDYGYTF. CDR3 sequence (DNA): TGTGCCAGCAGCCCCACCGGGACCGACTATGGCTACACCTTC.

The V and J genes are TRBV27 and TRBJ2-7, with TRBD1 identical over 7 bases. Trimming at V came to 5 bases and at J to 1 base, leaving 8 bases not matched to a gene. Germline-derived CDR1 and CDR2 are MNHEY and SMNVEV (reference sequence). This CDR3 region has 15 residues. CDR3 bases: TGTGCCAGCAGTACCGGGACAGCAGTTTCCTACGAGCAGTACTTC. This encodes CASSTGTAVSYEQYF.

This clonotype was seen only a few times. The rearrangement uses TRBV6-5 and TRBJ2-3, with 11 bases aligning to TRBD2. Germline trimming cut 0 bases from V and 5 bases from J; bases unmatched to any gene: 10. Per the germline V gene, CDR1 is MNHEY and CDR2 is SVGAGI. This CDR3 has 18 amino acids. The CDR3 spells CASSYSATSGGLGDTQYF. The CDR3 DNA reads TGTGCCAGCAGTTACTCCGCCACTAGCGGGGGTCTTGGAGATACGCAGTATTTT.

This rearrangement joins TRBV7-9 to TRBJ2-5, with D perhaps matching TRBD1 (5 bases). The CDR3 sequence is 15 residues long. CDR1 is SEHNR, CDR2 FQNEAQ, per germline (reference sequence). Between the trimmed V and J ends, which lost 3 bases and 5 bases, there was a span of 16 bases. Here the CDR3 reads CASSLSQGINETQYF. The DNA of the CDR3 is TGTGCCAGCAGCTTGAGTCAGGGTATCAATGAGACCCAGTACTTC.

This clonotype was recorded a few times. This chain joins TRBV13 and TRBJ1-1; 8 nucleotides agree with TRBD1. The CDR3 is made up of 17 amino acids. CDR1 and CDR2 from the germline V gene are PRHDT and FYEKMQ (reference sequence). The V segment lost 1 base and the J segment 1 base; nucleotides outside the gene matches: 8. CDR3 loop: CASSLAGGAVRNTEAFF. CDR3 nucleotide sequence: TGTGCCAGCAGCTTAGCAGGGGGCGCCGTTCGGAACACTGAAGCTTTCTTT.

V gene TRBV7-9 combines with J gene TRBJ2-5, with D possibly TRBD2 on 5 matching bases. CDR1 is SEHNR, CDR2 FQNEAQ, per germline (reference sequence). V lost 5 bases, J lost 3 bases, and 13 bases lay in between. The CDR3 is 14 residues long. The CDR3: CASSVPDWEETQYF. CDR3 DNA sequence: TGTGCCAGCAGCGTACCGGACTGGGAAGAGACCCAGTACTTC. Drawing the rest from reference TRBV7-9 and TRBJ2-5, the complete variable domain is DTGVSQNPRHKITKRGQNVTFRCDPISEHNRLYWYRQTLGQGPEFLTYFQNEAQLEKSRLLSDRFSAERPKGSFSTLEIQRTEQGDSAMYLCASSVPDWEETQYFGPGTRLLVL.

V usage is TRBV18 and J usage is TRBJ2-1; no clear D gene. The ends were cut back, 7 bases at V and 9 bases at J, with 16 bases in the middle. Germline V gives CDR1 KGHSH, CDR2 LQKENI. CDR3 size: 13 residues. This CDR3 is CASFPDHPSEQFF. The CDR3 nucleotides read TGTGCCAGCTTTCCGGATCATCCGAGTGAGCAGTTCTTC.